This TCR beta chain was profiled in a study of blood T cell repertoires in COVID-19 (dated by TCRdb to about 2020). In the study overall: Samples from collaborators originated in the United States, Italy and Spain and spanned both the acute and convalescent phases of COVID-19. The material from the prospective study consisted of cDNA or gDNA derived from T cells, B-cell-depleted T cells, or PBMCs. Subjects who had been exposed to COVID-19, were actively infected with it, or had recovered from it provided the deeply sampled blood TCRbeta repertoires that made up the dataset. The repertoires were released in a freely available public database meant as a resource for research on the immune response to SARS-CoV-2. The samples were drawn from two sources: the first 160 participants of the ongoing ImmuneRACE study, and 1,000 to 1,500 subjects contributed by 6 global collaborators. Sample metadata almost always included a de-identified subject ID, COVID-19 status, age in years and sex. HLA class I and class II types, where available, came from metadata supplied by the sample provider rather than from assay-based typing.

This clone was seen only a few times. No cognate antigen has been identified for it. It has no much larger one-base neighbor in the sample; base qualities were not kept. The collaborating institutions used their own protocols to collect whole blood in K2EDTA tubes. Collaborator samples were shipped for TCRbeta analysis as frozen whole blood, isolated PBMCs, or DNA extracted from either sample type. Findings and caveats that apply to the study as a whole: Clinical and demographic metadata were provided uncurated, with the amount varying by source and participant.

TCRbeta CDR3 regions were amplified from genomic DNA using the immunoSEQ Assay, a bias-controlled multiplex PCR. As for the authors' bioinformatics: The number of nucleated cells in each sample was estimated from the amplification of reference gene primers within the assay. Sequence reads were collapsed and filtered to measure the absolute abundance of every unique TCRbeta CDR3 rearrangement. For each sample, productive Simpson clonality was calculated as the square root of Simpson's diversity index across productive rearrangements. TCRdb re-hosts the immuneACCESS table, in-frame sequences only. Its copies lack some clones; in the studies checked, an unresolved V gene accounts for under half of them, and the cause for the rest is not known. Clonal size and the V and J genes are those of that table, whereas D and trimming came from the DNA. This sample comprises roughly 360,000 clones, roughly 77% of them detected only once. In total, the top ten clones hold about 1% of the sample.

The receptor was isolated from a human donor with acute or convalescent COVID-19. The donor label of this sample is uncertain. Source material: peripheral blood.

The CDR3 corresponds to CASSLGTGTPYGDEQFF. The DNA reads as follows: TGTGCCAGCAGCTTGGGAACCGGGACACCTTATGGGGATGAGCAGTTCTTC. The sequence is built from TRBV5-4 and TRBJ2-1; the best D guess is TRBD1, with 6 bases matching. Deletion took 0 bases off V and 8 bases off J, with a span of 21 bases between the germline ends. The CDR3 goes from the cysteine to the phenylalanine over 17 residues. The entry retains the CDR3 DNA only, 51 bases that are in frame from base 1. The germline V gene encodes CDR1 SGHNT and CDR2 YYREEE (reference sequence).